This T cell receptor beta chain appears in the sequencing data of a study of vaccination and CD4 T cells after COVID-19. Background on the study: Overlapping spike peptides served as the stimulus for the cells. These peptides came from SARS-CoV-2 and from the common cold coronaviruses HCoV-NL63, HCoV-OC43 and HCoV-229E. Control cultures were given a CEFX pool, an HIV-1 Nef pool, or no peptide. Study results and limitations: Spike mono-reactivity was found in 304 of the 307 vaccine-specific clones identified in convalescent patients.

Treatment specified: roughly 10-day PBMC culture with coronavirus spike peptide pools or control peptides (ViraFEST assay). Germline V CDR1 and CDR2: DFQATT, SNEGSKA (reference sequence). V was shortened by 5 bases and J by 0 bases, with 20 bases between the two germline ends. The CDR3 length is 17 residues. At the Johns Hopkins FTIC core, DNA taken from cultured CD4+ T cells was sequenced by way of the Oncomine TCR Beta short-read assay. From cultured CD4+ T cells, genomic DNA was extracted. TCRdb called the PCR reads again in MiXCR, with one record for every CDR3 protein. This sample carries 10,000 to 15,000 distinct CDR3 sequences, just over 60% of them seen once, and the ten largest clones take approximately 10%. This clonotype was observed a few times. The target antigen is unknown.

The chain combines TRBV20-1 with TRBJ2-1; D is perhaps TRBD2 (5 bases). The receptor comes from a human donor who had recovered from COVID-19. The sequencing input was CD4+ T cells from blood, cultured in vitro. The CDR3 region has the DNA TGCAGTGCTCCCCCCGAGGGAATTCTTAGCTCCTACAATGAGCAGTTCTTC. This sequence encodes CSAPPEGILSSYNEQFF.